A single sample is the source of the 23 T cell receptor beta chains below, sequenced in a study of CD8+CD57+ T cells in acquired aplastic anemia (dated 2018 in TCRdb). Flow cytometry had shown CD8+CD57+ cell expansion in the patients selected for sequencing. The instrument given in TCRdb is Illumina HiSeq 2000. Genomic DNA served as template for TCR beta VDJ combination and CDR3 sequence profiling. Using fastp at Q25 and MiXCR, TCRdb reprocessed the public reads and kept productive beta chains. Rows with a matching CDR3 protein are joined into one entry that keeps the most common DNA and genes. This sample comprises about 40,000 distinct CDR3 sequences, about 60% of them detected only once. The top ten clones comprise 59% of the sample. Sequenced input: sorted CD4+, CD8+, or CD8+CD57+ T cells (not recorded which) from PBMCs. The receptors were sampled from a human donor with aplastic anemia.

This rearrangement joins TRBV12-3 or TRBV12-4 to TRBJ1-4; no definite D call. This CDR3 contains 13 residues. The V end was cut by 7 bases, the J end by 5 bases, with 11 bases between. The CDR3 loop is CASTDRTNEKLFF. The CDR3 nucleotides are TGTGCCAGCACTGACCGTACAAATGAAAAACTGTTTTTT.

The genes are TRBV20-1 and TRBJ2-7; D might be TRBD2 (6 bases). Between the trimmed V and J ends, which lost 4 bases and 2 bases, there was a span of 12 bases. Germline V gene lookup returns CDR1 DFQATT and CDR2 SNEGSKA (reference sequence). The CDR3 is made up of 13 amino acids. CDR3 in amino acids: CSATKGLAYEQYF. CDR3 DNA sequence: TGCAGTGCTACGAAGGGACTCGCCTACGAGCAGTACTTC.

The V gene is TRBV5-1, the J gene TRBJ2-2; 7 positions agree with TRBD1. The germline V gene has CDR1 SGHRS and CDR2 YFSETQ. V was clipped by 7 bases and J by 5 bases; unmatched bases: 2. The CDR3 extends over 12 amino acids. CDR3 in amino acids: CASARGTGELFF. The CDR3 DNA is TGCGCCAGCGCCAGGGGGACCGGGGAGCTGTTTTTT. Complete variable domain (other parts from reference TRBV5-1 and TRBJ2-2): KAGVTQTPRYLIKTRGQQVTLSCSPISGHRSVSWYQQTPGQGLQFLFEYFSETQRNKGNFPGRFSGRQFSNSRSEMNVSTLELGDSALYLCASARGTGELFFGEGSRLTVL.

This clonotype was seen many times. This chain uses TRBV11-2 with TRBJ2-1; D is unresolved. V was pared by 5 bases and J by 4 bases, with 12 bases between. CDR3 length: 14 residues. Germline V gene data show CDR1 as SGHAT and CDR2 as FQNNGV. CDR3 protein: CASSPIPVYNEQFF. The CDR3 nucleotides are TGTGCCAGCAGCCCCATACCCGTGTACAATGAGCAGTTCTTC.

The chain combines TRBV24-1 with TRBJ1-5; D gene uncertain. The CDR3 totals 14 residues. CDR1 and CDR2 (germline): KGHDR, SFDVKD. Trimming pared 6 bases from V and 0 bases from J, leaving 8 bases between. The CDR3 DNA sequence: TGTGCCACCAGTTTTATCTATAGCAATCAGCCCCAGCATTTT. It encodes CATSFIYSNQPQHF.

The chain joins TRBV20-1 to TRBJ2-3; D remains unclear. The V end was cut by 0 bases, the J end by 0 bases, with 13 bases between. Germline V gene lookup returns CDR1 DFQATT and CDR2 SNEGSKA (reference sequence). This CDR3 has 16 residues. The CDR3 reads CSARDRSRLSTDTQYF. CDR3 in DNA: TGCAGTGCTAGAGATAGGTCCAGGCTAAGCACAGATACGCAGTATTTT.

The chain couples TRBV29-1 to TRBJ2-7; 10 bases line up with TRBD1. Per the germline V gene, CDR1 is SQVTM and CDR2 is ANQGSEA. The J segment lost 3 bases and the V segment lost 6 bases, leaving 2 bases of the junction unmatched. This CDR3 has 12 residues. CDR3: CSVRTGGYEQYF. CDR3 nucleotide sequence: TGCAGCGTACGGACAGGGGGCTACGAGCAGTACTTC.

For this clonotype: Germline is not matched at one junction end, which may reflect a read error. The genes are TRBV16 and TRBJ2-1, with D maybe TRBD2 (5 bases). The germline gives CDR1 KGHSY, CDR2 FQNENV. The CDR3 covers 14 residues. In DNA form, the CDR3 reads TGTGTCAGCAGCCAAAACCACCGGAGGAATGAGCAGTTCTTC. Protein product: CVSSQNHRRNEQFF.

The chain employs TRBV25-1 and TRBJ2-3; TRBD1 aligns across 7 bases. CDR1 is MGHDK, CDR2 SYGVNS, per germline. This CDR3 is 13 amino acids long. V shed 8 bases and J 5 bases; nucleotides not matched to a gene: 7. The CDR3 DNA reads TGTGCCAGCGGATCCCGACAGGGAGATACGCAGTATTTT. The encoded protein is CASGSRQGDTQYF.

This clonotype came up a few times. This chain uses TRBV29-1 with TRBJ2-7; D is unresolved. CDR3 length equals 13 residues. The V end lost 3 bases, the J end lost 2 bases, and 11 bases lay between the germline ends. Germline V gene data show CDR1 as SQVTM and CDR2 as ANQGSEA. The CDR3, as DNA: TGCAGCGTTGAGGGTCTCGACCCCTACGAGCAGTACTTC. Amino acid sequence: CSVEGLDPYEQYF.

The sample holds one count of this clonotype. The CDR3 sequence is CASSVPLGKSPVKETQYF. The CDR3 DNA reads TGTGCCAGCAGTGTCCCTTTGGGGAAAAGTCCCGTTAAAGAGACCCAGTACTTC. The chain is built from TRBV25-1 and TRBJ2-5; D unresolved. CDR3 length: 18 amino acids. CDR1 MGHDK and CDR2 SYGVNS come from the germline V gene. The V end lost 4 bases, the J end lost 3 bases, and 24 bases lay between the germline ends.

This clonotype was counted a few times. CDR3 amino acids: CASSLNPQGGEGWNEQFF. The DNA of the CDR3 is TGTGCCAGCAGCTTGAACCCCCAAGGGGGGGAAGGATGGAATGAGCAGTTCTTC. The J gene is TRBJ2-1, the V gene TRBV5-4; D perhaps matches TRBD2 (7 bases). The length of the CDR3 is 18 residues. CDR1 is SGHNT, CDR2 YYREEE, per germline (reference sequence). V lost 1 base and J lost 7, with 24 bases in between.

This clonotype appeared many times. The V gene is TRBV4-1, the J gene TRBJ2-1, with D possibly being TRBD1 (6 bases). The V end was cut by 9 bases, the J end by 0 bases, with 9 bases between. From germline, CDR1 is MGHRA and CDR2 YSYEKL. CDR3 length: 13 amino acids. CDR3 DNA sequence: TGCGCCAGTACAGGGAGCTCCTACAATGAGCAGTTCTTC. Translation: CASTGSSYNEQFF.

The gene calls are TRBV9 and TRBJ2-1; possibly TRBD2 for D (6 bases). This CDR3 is 13 amino acids long. The germline V gene encodes CDR1 SGDLS and CDR2 YYNGEE. V was shortened by 3 bases and J by 9 bases, with 13 bases between the two germline ends. CDR3 residues: CASSARLGSEQFF. The DNA for the CDR3 is TGTGCCAGCAGCGCACGCCTCGGGAGTGAGCAGTTCTTC.

J is TRBJ2-7 and V is TRBV29-1; TRBD1 agrees at 8 bases. Germline-derived CDR1 and CDR2 are SQVTM and ANQGSEA. The CDR3 is 15 amino acids. V trimming: 4 bases; J trimming: 3 bases; junction bases outside the gene matches: 11. CDR3 bases: TGCAGCGTTGTCCTCCCGGGACAGGACCTCTACGAGCAGTACTTC. It specifies CSVVLPGQDLYEQYF.

This chain links TRBV24-1 with TRBJ1-2; D gene ambiguous. Germline values: CDR1 KGHDR, CDR2 SFDVKD. The V gene lost 4 bases and the J gene lost 2 bases, with 7 bases spanning the gap. CDR3 length equals 13 residues. In nucleotides, the CDR3 is TGTGCCACCAGTGAGCGCGGAAACTATGGCTACACCTTC. This gives the protein CATSERGNYGYTF.

This chain joins TRBV15 and TRBJ2-2; D gene uncertain. The V and J ends lost 1 base and 0 bases respectively, with 12 bases between them. CDR1 and CDR2 from the germline V gene are LNHNV and YYDKDF (reference sequence). CDR3 size: 17 residues. CDR3 in amino acids: CATSRVYGIANTGELFF. Here the CDR3 DNA reads TGTGCCACCAGCAGAGTTTATGGGATCGCGAACACCGGGGAGCTGTTTTTT.

This clonotype was observed a single time. The V call is TRBV20-1, the J call TRBJ2-7; 8 nucleotides align to TRBD2. This CDR3 is 15 amino acids long. The V segment lost 0 bases and the J segment 2 bases; nucleotides outside the gene matches: 6. In germline, CDR1 is DFQATT, CDR2 SNEGSKA (reference sequence). In DNA, the CDR3 is TGCAGTGCTAGAGATATCCAGCGGGGGACCTACGAGCAGTACTTC. It translates to CSARDIQRGTYEQYF.

A word on this clonotype: One junction end disagrees with the germline gene, perhaps due to a read error. The J gene is TRBJ2-1, the V gene TRBV10-3; D is ambiguous. CDR1 is ENHRY, CDR2 SYGVKD, per germline. This CDR3 contains 13 residues. CDR3 coding DNA: TGTGCCATCAGTCCCCCCTTGGGGAATGAGCGGTTCTTC. As protein: CAISPPLGNERFF.

The chain recombines TRBV24-1 with TRBJ1-4, with D possibly being TRBD1 (6 bases). Germline loops: CDR1 KGHDR, CDR2 SFDVKD. The CDR3 runs to 16 residues. Between the trimmed V and J ends, which lost 4 bases and 7 bases, there was a span of 18 bases. The CDR3 loop reads CATSDGTPFDGEKLFF. DNA for the CDR3: TGTGCCACCAGTGACGGGACACCTTTTGACGGTGAAAAACTGTTTTTT.

This clonotype was seen many times. V usage is TRBV5-6 and J usage is TRBJ1-3; D not resolved. Trimming left V 4 bases short and J 0 bases short, with 11 bases between. Germline V CDR1 and CDR2: SGHDT, YYEEEE. This CDR3 spans 15 amino acids. In nucleotides, the CDR3 is TGTGCCAGCAGCCCAAAGGCGAGCTCTGGAAACACCATATATTTT. Protein: CASSPKASSGNTIYF. Full variable domain (missing parts from reference TRBV5-6 and TRBJ1-3): DAGVTQSPTHLIKTRGQQVTLRCSPKSGHDTVSWYQQALGQGPQFIFQYYEEEERQRGNFPDRFSGHQFPNYSSELNVNALLLGDSALYLCASSPKASSGNTIYFGEGSWLTVV.

The V call is TRBV6-1, the J call TRBJ2-3; D is possibly TRBD2 (5 bases). CDR1 is MNHNS, CDR2 SASEGT, per germline. The CDR3 sequence is 17 residues long. V was pared by 6 bases and J by 3 bases, with 22 bases between. In DNA form, the CDR3 reads TGTGCCAGCAGCATAACCCTGGCGGAGGTGAAAACAGATACGCAGTATTTT. It specifies CASSITLAEVKTDTQYF.

The V and J genes are TRBV10-1 and TRBJ2-7; 7 nucleotides agree with TRBD1. Trimming took 6 bases from V and 3 from J; bases not matched to a gene: 11. The CDR3 loop spans 15 amino acids. The germline V gene encodes CDR1 WNHNN and CDR2 SYGVQD (reference sequence). For the CDR3, the DNA is TGCGCCAGCAGGGGTTCGGGACAGCGAGTCTACGAGCAGTACTTC. Protein product: CASRGSGQRVYEQYF.